The clone carrying this T cell receptor (beta chain) was found a few times. TCRdb passed the reads through MiXCR, listing each CDR3 protein once. The sample holds about 450,000 distinct CDR3 sequences; about 33% are singletons and the top ten take roughly an eighth. CDR1 is SGHTA, CDR2 FQGNSA, per germline. The V segment lost 4 bases and the J segment 6 bases; nucleotides outside the gene matches: 14. CDR3 length equals 18 residues. The data were obtained in a study of T cell repertoires in cytomegalovirus infection. Input material: PBMCs. The receptor's source is a human donor in good health (CMV status not recorded). Some clones in this sample may be carry-over from other donors' samples. The rearrangement uses TRBV7-2 and TRBJ2-1; 11 bases align to TRBD2. The CDR3 region has the DNA TGTGCCAGCAGCTCTCCGATGGTAGCGGGGGGGCCATTCAATGAGCAGTTCTTC. Residues: CASSSPMVAGGPFNEQFF.